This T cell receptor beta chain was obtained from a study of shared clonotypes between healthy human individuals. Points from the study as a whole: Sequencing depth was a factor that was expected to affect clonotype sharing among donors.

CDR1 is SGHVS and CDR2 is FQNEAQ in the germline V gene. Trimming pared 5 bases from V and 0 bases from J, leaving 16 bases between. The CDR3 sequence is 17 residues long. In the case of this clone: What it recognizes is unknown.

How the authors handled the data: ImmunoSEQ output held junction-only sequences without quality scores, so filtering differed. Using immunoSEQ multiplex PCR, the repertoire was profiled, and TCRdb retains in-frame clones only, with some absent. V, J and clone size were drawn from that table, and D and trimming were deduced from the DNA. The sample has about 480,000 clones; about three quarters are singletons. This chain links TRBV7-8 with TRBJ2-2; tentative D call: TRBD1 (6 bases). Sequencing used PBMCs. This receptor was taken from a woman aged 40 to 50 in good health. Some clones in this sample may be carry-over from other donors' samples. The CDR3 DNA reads TGTGCCAGCAGCGTCCGTGTGGGACAAACGAACACCGGGGAGCTGTTTTTT. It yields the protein CASSVRVGQTNTGELFF.